Listed here are 30 T cell receptor beta chains from one sample, sequenced in a study of cytomegalovirus exposure and HLA in healthy donors (dated by TCRdb to about 2017). The library was obtained by the immunoSEQ multiplex PCR assay. For the multiplex PCR, a mixture combining 60 forward primers for TCR Vbeta segments and 13 reverse primers for TCR Jbeta segments was used. TCRdb holds this immuneACCESS table with in-frame rearrangements only. Some clones are missing; in checked studies, unresolved V genes explain under half, and the rest has no known cause. This sample's listing comprises 45,000 or so clones. The ten most abundant clones make up about 8% of the sample. The source material was PBMCs. The receptor set was obtained from a male donor in good health and CMV-seronegative.

V usage is TRBV30 and J usage is TRBJ2-1, with 8 bases fitting TRBD2. The germline CDR1 and CDR2 sequences are GTSNPN and SVGIG (reference sequence). This CDR3 contains 12 residues. Trimming removed 4 bases from V and 11 bases from J; junction bases left unmatched: 7. The CDR3 here is CAWKVAGLQQFF. CDR3 nucleotide sequence: TGTGCCTGGAAGGTAGCGGGGCTACAGCAGTTCTTC.

The chain employs TRBV4-3 and TRBJ2-1, with TRBD2 matching 7 bases. This CDR3 spans 17 amino acids. The junction had 8 bases not matched to a gene; V was cut back by 0 bases and J by 3 bases. CDR1 is LGHNA, CDR2 YSLEER, per germline. The CDR3: CASSQEGGRAFYNEQFF. Written as DNA, the CDR3 is TGCGCCAGCAGCCAAGAGGGGGGGAGGGCCTTCTACAATGAGCAGTTCTTC.

The chain employs TRBV19 and TRBJ2-7; D might be TRBD1 (6 bases). CDR1 and CDR2 from the germline V gene are LNHDA and SQIVND (reference sequence). This CDR3 is built from 14 residues. Trimming removed 1 base from V and 2 bases from J, with 9 bases in between. For the CDR3, the DNA is TGTGCCAGTAGTATAGGGGACATCACCTACGAGCAGTACTTC. This encodes CASSIGDITYEQYF.

V gene TRBV7-2 combines with J gene TRBJ2-3; D is undetermined. Germline CDR1 reads SGHTA; CDR2 reads FQGNSA. The CDR3 has 15 residues. V was cut by 1 base and J by 4 bases, with 12 bases left in between. CDR3: CASSLGSPPADTQYF. CDR3 nucleotide sequence: TGTGCCAGCAGCTTAGGATCCCCTCCGGCAGATACGCAGTATTTT.

V and J are TRBV2 and TRBJ1-5; unclear D gene. V lost 10 bases and J 3 bases, leaving 19 bases between the germline ends. CDR1 and CDR2 (germline): SNHLY, FYNNEI. This CDR3 has 15 residues. The CDR3 coding sequence is TGTGCCATCTCTGGAGACGGGAGCTACAATCAGCCCCAGCATTTT. This gives the protein CAISGDGSYNQPQHF.

This chain joins TRBV19 and TRBJ1-5, with D perhaps matching TRBD1 (5 bases). CDR1 is LNHDA, CDR2 SQIVND, per germline (reference sequence). Trimming took 2 bases from V and 7 from J, leaving 15 bases between them. The CDR3 is made up of 15 amino acids. The CDR3 nucleotides read TGTGCCAGTAGTATAAAGCCGTCAGGGTGGCAGCCCCAGCATTTT. Its protein product is CASSIKPSGWQPQHF.

This chain joins TRBV5-1 and TRBJ2-7; D is possibly TRBD1 (9 bases). V was shortened by 6 bases and J by 1 base, with 17 bases between the two germline ends. CDR1 and CDR2 from the germline V gene are SGHRS and YFSETQ. The CDR3 loop spans 15 amino acids. The CDR3 spells CASIPGGTGSYEQYF. The CDR3 DNA reads as TGCGCCAGCATCCCGGGGGGGACAGGGTCCTACGAGCAGTACTTC.

The J gene is TRBJ2-1, the V gene TRBV4-1, with 9 nucleotides matching TRBD2. The CDR3 is 17 residues long. The germline gives CDR1 MGHRA, CDR2 YSYEKL. J lost 7 bases, V lost 1 base, and 11 bases had no gene match. CDR3: CASSQGIRRTSVNEQFF. The DNA of the CDR3 is TGCGCCAGCAGCCAAGGGATTCGCCGGACTAGCGTAAATGAGCAGTTCTTC.

V and J are TRBV4-2 and TRBJ2-1; 9 nucleotides align to TRBD2. The CDR3 contains 15 residues. The junction had 2 bases not matched to a gene; V was cut back by 1 base and J by 4 bases. Germline-derived CDR1 and CDR2 are LGHNA and YNFKEQ. CDR3 DNA sequence: TGTGCCAGCAGCCAAGCTAGCGGGATATACAATGAGCAGTTCTTC. Translating gives CASSQASGIYNEQFF.

This chain links TRBV5-5 with TRBJ1-2; perhaps TRBD1 as D (5 bases). CDR3 length: 15 amino acids. The ends were cut back, 4 bases at V and 8 bases at J, with 21 bases in the middle. Germline CDR1 reads SGHKS; CDR2 reads YYEKEE (reference sequence). The CDR3 region has the DNA TGTGCCAGCAGCGTCCTTTCTGGGGGGGAAGGAGGCTACACCTTC. This translates into CASSVLSGGEGGYTF.

The chain links TRBV27 to TRBJ1-5; D not certain. Germline V gene data show CDR1 as MNHEY and CDR2 as SMNVEV (reference sequence). The CDR3 spans 16 residues. V lost 4 bases and J 5 bases, leaving 18 bases between the germline ends. The CDR3 sequence is CASSSILRAPDQPQHF. CDR3 DNA sequence: TGTGCCAGCAGTTCTATATTACGTGCCCCCGATCAGCCCCAGCATTTT.

The chain employs TRBV5-1 and TRBJ2-7; 11 bases are a match to TRBD2. The CDR3 loop spans 16 amino acids. CDR1 SGHRS and CDR2 YFSETQ come from the germline V gene. The trim removed 3 bases at V and 0 bases at J, leaving 5 bases unmatched. CDR3 in DNA: TGCGCCAGCAGCTGGGGACTAGCGGATAGCTCCTACGAGCAGTACTTC. Amino acids: CASSWGLADSSYEQYF.

The chain combines TRBV27 with TRBJ2-5, with D perhaps matching TRBD1 (5 bases). From germline, CDR1 is MNHEY and CDR2 SMNVEV (reference sequence). The V end lost 6 bases, the J end lost 5 bases, and 10 bases lay between the germline ends. The CDR3 sequence is 12 residues long. CDR3 protein: CASRQGRETQYF. For the CDR3, the DNA is TGTGCCAGCAGGCAGGGTAGGGAGACCCAGTACTTC.

V usage is TRBV6-6 and J usage is TRBJ2-7, with D tentatively TRBD2 (6 bases). The V gene's germline CDR1 is MNHNY and CDR2 SVGAGI (reference sequence). V was clipped by 10 bases and J by 4 bases, with 17 bases between them. CDR3 size: 13 residues. The DNA for the CDR3 is TGTGCCACCACCGGGATCCGGGGGTACGAGCAGTACTTC. It translates to CATTGIRGYEQYF.

The J gene is TRBJ2-1, the V gene TRBV7-3, with 7 bases lining up with TRBD2. The CDR3 covers 14 residues. The germline V gene encodes CDR1 SGHTA and CDR2 FQGTGA. Trimming at V came to 5 bases and at J to 3 bases, leaving 4 bases not matched to a gene. This CDR3 is CASSPGLIYNEQFF. In nucleotides, the CDR3 is TGTGCCAGCAGCCCGGGACTAATCTACAATGAGCAGTTCTTC.

The V call is TRBV6-1, the J call TRBJ1-2; D gene uncertain. The CDR3 contains 13 residues. CDR1 is MNHNS, CDR2 SASEGT, per germline. Trimming cost V 1 base and J 14 bases, with 17 bases left between them. The CDR3 bases are TGTGCCAGCAGTGAAGGTCCTCGGGGTAAGAGGACCTTC. It translates to CASSEGPRGKRTF.

This chain joins TRBV5-1 and TRBJ2-3, with 14 bases identical to TRBD2. The CDR3 contains 19 residues. CDR1 is SGHRS, CDR2 YFSETQ, per germline. J gave up 0 bases and V 4 bases, and 10 bases lay outside the gene matches. Written as DNA, the CDR3 is TGCGCCAGCAGCCAGGGACTAGCGGGAGTTCCTTCTAGCACAGATACGCAGTATTTT. Translation gives CASSQGLAGVPSSTDTQYF.

The chain employs TRBV4-1 and TRBJ1-6, with a tentative D call TRBD1 (6 bases). CDR1 and CDR2 from the germline V gene are MGHRA and YSYEKL. This CDR3 has 14 amino acids. The germline V and J ends were trimmed by 4 bases and 6 bases, with 10 bases remaining between them. The CDR3 DNA is TGCGCCAGCAGCCGGGACACGGGTAATTCACCCCTCCACTTT. Amino acid sequence: CASSRDTGNSPLHF.

This chain connects TRBV7-9 to TRBJ2-3; 8 bases are a match to TRBD2. The germline gives CDR1 SEHNR, CDR2 FQNEAQ (reference sequence). The CDR3 covers 15 residues. J lost 6 bases, V lost 5 bases, and 10 bases had no gene match. This CDR3 is CASSPGGHRGDTQYF. The CDR3 DNA reads as TGTGCCAGCAGCCCGGGGGGGCACCGGGGGGATACGCAGTATTTT. Full variable domain (rest looked up from reference TRBV7-9 and TRBJ2-3): DTGVSQNPRHKITKRGQNVTFRCDPISEHNRLYWYRQTLGQGPEFLTYFQNEAQLEKSRLLSDRFSAERPKGSFSTLEIQRTEQGDSAMYLCASSPGGHRGDTQYFGPGTRLTVL.

This rearrangement joins TRBV5-4 to TRBJ2-5; 8 bases line up with TRBD2. The J call may be mistaken, given a closer DNA end match to TRBJ2-7. The CDR3 runs 16 residues. Germline V gives CDR1 SGHNT, CDR2 YYREEE (reference sequence). Here the CDR3 reads CASSRSGLVSSYEQYF. In DNA, the CDR3 is TGTGCCAGCAGCCGGTCGGGACTAGTCAGCTCCTACGAGCAGTACTTC.

The chain carries TRBV7-9 and TRBJ1-4; 8 nucleotides align to TRBD1. This CDR3 has 16 amino acids. V gave up 5 bases and J gave up 6 bases; unmatched junction bases: 11. CDR1 SEHNR and CDR2 FQNEAQ come from the germline V gene (reference sequence). CDR3 region: CASSTLRQGLDEKLFF. DNA for the CDR3: TGTGCCAGCAGCACCTTAAGACAGGGGCTGGATGAAAAACTGTTTTTT.

The chain uses TRBV6-1 and TRBJ1-3, with D possibly TRBD1 on 5 matching bases. There are 14 residues in the CDR3. Trimming removed 5 bases from V and 5 bases from J, with 13 bases in between. Per germline, CDR1 MNHNS and CDR2 SASEGT. The CDR3 region is CASSRQRNRNTIYF. The CDR3 bases are TGTGCCAGCAGTAGACAGAGGAACCGAAACACCATATATTTT.

J is TRBJ2-7 and V is TRBV5-1, with 7 bases aligning to TRBD2. The germline V gene has CDR1 SGHRS and CDR2 YFSETQ. V lost 3 bases to trimming and J lost 7 bases; unmatched junction nucleotides: 7. This CDR3 is 13 amino acids long. CDR3 sequence: CASSSGAGGEQYF. The CDR3 DNA reads as TGCGCCAGCAGCTCGGGAGCCGGGGGGGAGCAGTACTTC.

This chain connects TRBV18 to TRBJ1-4; D call uncertain. With 2 bases removed from V and 8 bases from J, the gap between germline ends came to 9 bases. CDR3 length: 13 residues. Germline CDR1 KGHSH, CDR2 LQKENI. The CDR3 sequence is CASSPSEFEKLFF. CDR3 coding DNA: TGTGCCAGCTCACCAAGCGAGTTCGAAAAACTGTTTTTT.

V usage is TRBV29-1 and J usage is TRBJ1-4; 7 bases align to TRBD1. The CDR3 length is 13 residues. The germline gives CDR1 SQVTM, CDR2 ANQGSEA. Trimming at V came to 5 bases and at J to 4 bases, leaving 4 bases not matched to a gene. The CDR3 region is CSVRTGNNEKLFF. CDR3 DNA sequence: TGCAGCGTTAGGACAGGAAATAATGAAAAACTGTTTTTT.

This chain connects TRBV5-4 to TRBJ2-6; D remains ambiguous. V was cut by 1 base and J by 0 bases, with 8 bases left in between. From germline, CDR1 is SGHNT and CDR2 YYREEE (reference sequence). This CDR3 is 16 amino acids long. CDR3 region: CASSLWQHSGANVLTF. The CDR3 DNA is TGTGCCAGCAGCTTGTGGCAACACTCTGGGGCCAACGTCCTGACTTTC.

The chain is built from TRBV7-9 and TRBJ2-7; D remains unclear. Germline V CDR1 and CDR2: SEHNR, FQNEAQ (reference sequence). The CDR3 has 12 residues. The germline V and J ends were trimmed by 4 bases and 6 bases, with 10 bases remaining between them. The CDR3 DNA follows: TGTGCCAGCAGCTACAACACCCCCGAGCAGTACTTC. This gives the protein CASSYNTPEQYF.

For the CDR3, the DNA is TGTGCCAGCAGCTTGGGTGCGGGATATCAGCCCCAGCATTTT. Translated: CASSLGAGYQPQHF. The rearrangement uses TRBV5-6 and TRBJ1-5; D gene ambiguous. V gave up 0 bases and J gave up 5 bases, with 9 bases separating them. The CDR3 length is 14 residues. Per the germline V gene, CDR1 is SGHDT and CDR2 is YYEEEE.

The chain is built from TRBV5-4 and TRBJ1-2, with a weak D call TRBD1 (6 bases). V was pared by 0 bases and J by 0 bases, with 9 bases between. The length of the CDR3 is 15 residues. Germline V gives CDR1 SGHNT, CDR2 YYREEE (reference sequence). The CDR3 region is CASSLGQGTNYGYTF. The CDR3, as DNA: TGTGCCAGCAGCTTGGGGCAGGGGACTAACTATGGCTACACCTTC.

The CDR3: CASSRLAGSTDTQYF. The CDR3 region has the DNA TGTGCCAGTAGTAGATTAGCGGGATCCACAGATACGCAGTATTTT. The chain uses TRBV19 and TRBJ2-3; 8 bases fit TRBD2. Trimming removed 4 bases from V and 2 bases from J; junction bases left unmatched: 5. CDR1 and CDR2 (germline): LNHDA, SQIVND (reference sequence). The CDR3 covers 15 residues.